This TCR beta chain was obtained from a study of blood T cell repertoires in COVID-19. The wider study: Collection of acute and convalescent COVID-19 samples took place in the United States, Italy and Spain. The analysed material was cDNA or gDNA that came from T cells, B-cell-depleted T cells, or PBMCs.

This CDR3 comprises 15 residues. CDR1 is SGHTA, CDR2 FQGTGA, per germline. V was clipped by 3 bases and J by 3 bases; unmatched bases: 5. Original data processing: How many nucleated cells were present was estimated from reference gene primer amplification. Using immunoSEQ multiplex PCR, the repertoire was profiled, and TCRdb retains in-frame clones only, with some absent. V and J calls and clone size are given by that table; D and trimming were obtained from the DNA. The sample lists 110,000 to 150,000 clones, approximately 78% occurring once. The chain employs TRBV7-3 and TRBJ2-5; 9 bases are shared with TRBD2. This sequence originates from a woman of 80 years or more with acute or convalescent COVID-19. Specimen: peripheral blood. CDR3 bases: TGTGCCAGCAGCTTGGGGACTAGCTGGGAAGAGACCCAGTACTTC. Translating gives CASSLGTSWEETQYF.